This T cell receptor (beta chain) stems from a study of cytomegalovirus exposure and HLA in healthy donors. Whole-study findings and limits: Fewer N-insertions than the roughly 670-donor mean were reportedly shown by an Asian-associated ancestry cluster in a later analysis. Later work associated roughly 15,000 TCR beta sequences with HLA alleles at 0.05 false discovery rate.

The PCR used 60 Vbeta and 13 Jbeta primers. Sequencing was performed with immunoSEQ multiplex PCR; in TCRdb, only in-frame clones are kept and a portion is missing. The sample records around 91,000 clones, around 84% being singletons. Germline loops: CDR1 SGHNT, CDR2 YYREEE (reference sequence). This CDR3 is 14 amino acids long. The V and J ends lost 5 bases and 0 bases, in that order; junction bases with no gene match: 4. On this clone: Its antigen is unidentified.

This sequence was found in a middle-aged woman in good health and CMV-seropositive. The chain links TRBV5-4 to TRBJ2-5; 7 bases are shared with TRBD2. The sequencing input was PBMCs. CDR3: CASSPREDQETQYF. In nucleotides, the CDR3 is TGTGCCAGCAGTCCCCGGGAGGACCAAGAGACCCAGTACTTC. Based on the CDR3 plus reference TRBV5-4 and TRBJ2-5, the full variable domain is ETGVTQSPTHLIKTRGQQVTLRCSSQSGHNTVSWYQQALGQGPQFIFQYYREEENGRGNFPPRFSGLQFPNYSSELNVNALELDDSALYLCASSPREDQETQYFGPGTRLLVL.